This TCR beta chain was identified during a study of human T cells and chemical hapten exposure. Points from the study as a whole: TCRs whose frequency exceeded 1 in 1000 remained the same following DPC sensitization.

This clonotype was recorded many times. Its antigen remains unidentified. V was cut by 3 bases and J by 8 bases, with 11 bases left in between. Germline V gene sequence: CDR1 SGHTA, CDR2 FQGNSA. This CDR3 is 13 amino acids long. Time point of the sample: patch test 1, 2 weeks after DPC sensitization. Regarding treatment: therapeutic diphenylcyclopropenone sensitization with weekly scalp DPC. TCRdb reprocessed the RACE reads via MiXCR and lists one record per CDR3 protein. The sample holds fewer than 500,000 distinct CDR3 sequences, 4.8% seen once. V and J are TRBV7-2 and TRBJ1-3; unclear D gene. Sequencing was performed on whole blood, taken in connection with sensitization to the hapten diphenylcyclopropenone (DPC). This clonotype was obtained from a woman between 50 and 59 years old with alopecia areata. Some clones in this sample may be carry-over from other donors' samples. The CDR3 is CASSLSGADTIYF. The CDR3 DNA is TGTGCCAGCAGCTTGAGCGGTGCGGACACCATATATTTT. Complete variable domain (other parts from reference TRBV7-2 and TRBJ1-3): GAGVSQSPSNKVTEKGKDVELRCDPISGHTALYWYRQSLGQGLEFLIYFQGNSAPDKSGLPSDRFSAERTGGSVSTLTIQRTQQEDSAVYLCASSLSGADTIYFGEGSWLTVV.